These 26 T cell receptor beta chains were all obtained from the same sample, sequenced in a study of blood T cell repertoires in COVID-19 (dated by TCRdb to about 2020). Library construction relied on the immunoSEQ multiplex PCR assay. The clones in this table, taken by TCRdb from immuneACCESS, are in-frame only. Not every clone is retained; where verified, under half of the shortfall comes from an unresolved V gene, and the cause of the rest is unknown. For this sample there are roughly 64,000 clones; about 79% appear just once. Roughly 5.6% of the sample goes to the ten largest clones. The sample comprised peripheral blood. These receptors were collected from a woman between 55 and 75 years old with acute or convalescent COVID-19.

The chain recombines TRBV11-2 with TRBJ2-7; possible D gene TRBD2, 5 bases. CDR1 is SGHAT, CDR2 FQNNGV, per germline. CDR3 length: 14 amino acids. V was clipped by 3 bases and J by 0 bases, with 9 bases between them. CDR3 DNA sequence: TGTGCCAGCAGCTTCGGGATTTCCTCCTACGAGCAGTACTTC. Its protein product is CASSFGISSYEQYF. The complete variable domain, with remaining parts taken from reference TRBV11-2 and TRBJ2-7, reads EAGVAQSPRYKIIEKRQSVAFWCNPISGHATLYWYQQILGQGPKLLIQFQNNGVVDDSQLPKDRFSAERLKGVDSTLKIQPAKLEDSAVYLCASSFGISSYEQYFGPGTRLTVT.

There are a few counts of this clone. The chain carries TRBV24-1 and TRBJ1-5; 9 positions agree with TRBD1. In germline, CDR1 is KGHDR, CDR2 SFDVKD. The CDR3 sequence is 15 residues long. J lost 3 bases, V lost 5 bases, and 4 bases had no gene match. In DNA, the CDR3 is TGTGCCACCAGTGGTAGGACAGGGGACAATCAGCCCCAGCATTTT. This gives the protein CATSGRTGDNQPQHF.

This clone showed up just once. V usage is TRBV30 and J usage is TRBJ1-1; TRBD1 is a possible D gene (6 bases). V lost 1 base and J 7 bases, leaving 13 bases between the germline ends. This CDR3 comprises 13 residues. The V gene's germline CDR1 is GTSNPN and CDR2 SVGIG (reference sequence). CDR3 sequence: CAWSEIQGSEAFF. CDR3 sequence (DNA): TGTGCCTGGAGTGAGATACAGGGTAGTGAAGCTTTCTTT. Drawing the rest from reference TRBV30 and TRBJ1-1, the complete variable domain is SQTIHQWPATLVQPVGSPLSLECTVEGTSNPNLYWYRQAAGRGLQLLFYSVGIGQISSEVPQNLSASRPQDRQFILSSKKLLLSDSGFYLCAWSEIQGSEAFFGQGTRLTVV.

CDR3 loop: CASTSDRTYEQYF. CDR3 nucleotides: TGTGCCAGCACTTCCGACAGGACCTACGAGCAGTACTTC. This sequence joins TRBV6-5 and TRBJ2-7; maybe TRBD1 (6 bases). The V end was cut by 7 bases, the J end by 2 bases, with 12 bases between. Germline CDR1 MNHEY, CDR2 SVGAGI. This CDR3 has 13 amino acids.

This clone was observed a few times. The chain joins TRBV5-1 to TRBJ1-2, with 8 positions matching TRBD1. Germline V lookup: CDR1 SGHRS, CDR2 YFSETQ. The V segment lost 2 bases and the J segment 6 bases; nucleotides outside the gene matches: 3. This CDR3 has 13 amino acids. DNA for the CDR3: TGCGCCAGCAGCTTCCCAGGGGGCGATGGCTACACCTTC. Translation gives CASSFPGGDGYTF.

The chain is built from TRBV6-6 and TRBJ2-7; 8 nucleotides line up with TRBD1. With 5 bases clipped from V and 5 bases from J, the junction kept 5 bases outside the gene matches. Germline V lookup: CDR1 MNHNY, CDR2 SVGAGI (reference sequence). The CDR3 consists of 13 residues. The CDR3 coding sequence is TGTGCCAGCAGTGTACAGGGGGGTCACGAGCAGTACTTC. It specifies CASSVQGGHEQYF.

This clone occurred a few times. The CDR3 sequence: CASSQVRGGREAFF. CDR3 coding DNA: TGTGCCAGCAGCCAAGTGAGGGGGGGTAGGGAAGCTTTCTTT. The V gene is TRBV3-1 (or the pseudogene TRBV3-2), the J gene TRBJ1-1; tentative D call: TRBD1 (6 bases). The CDR3 totals 14 residues. With 1 base removed from V and 8 bases from J, the gap between germline ends came to 14 bases. Germline V gene lookup returns CDR1 LGHDT and CDR2 YNNKEL (reference sequence).

The CDR3 coding sequence is TGTGCCAGCAGCCTGACAGGGGCCAACTATGGCTACACCTTC. It is translated as CASSLTGANYGYTF. The J gene is TRBJ1-2, the V gene TRBV7-2, with 8 bases matching TRBD1. Germline loops: CDR1 SGHTA, CDR2 FQGNSA. The ends lost 5 bases at V and 2 bases at J; junction bases unmatched: 4. This CDR3 is built from 14 residues.

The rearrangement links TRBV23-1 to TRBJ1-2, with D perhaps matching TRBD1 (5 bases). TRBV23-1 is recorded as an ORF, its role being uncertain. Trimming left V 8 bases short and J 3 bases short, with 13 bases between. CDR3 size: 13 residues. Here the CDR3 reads CASHGRGDYGYTF. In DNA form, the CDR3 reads TGCGCCAGCCACGGGAGGGGTGACTATGGCTACACCTTC.

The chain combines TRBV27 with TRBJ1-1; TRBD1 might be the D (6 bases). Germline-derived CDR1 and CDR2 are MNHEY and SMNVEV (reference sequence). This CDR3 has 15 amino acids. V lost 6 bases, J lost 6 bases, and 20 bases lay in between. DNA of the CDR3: TGTGCCAGCAGGGTGTCAGGGGCCCTTGGGCCTGAAGCTTTCTTT. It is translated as CASRVSGALGPEAFF.

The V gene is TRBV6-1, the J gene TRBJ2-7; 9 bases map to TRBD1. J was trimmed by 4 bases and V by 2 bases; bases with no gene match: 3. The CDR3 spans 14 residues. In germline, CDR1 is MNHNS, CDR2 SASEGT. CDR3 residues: CASSETTGGYEQYF. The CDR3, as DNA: TGTGCCAGCAGTGAAACGACAGGGGGGTACGAGCAGTACTTC.

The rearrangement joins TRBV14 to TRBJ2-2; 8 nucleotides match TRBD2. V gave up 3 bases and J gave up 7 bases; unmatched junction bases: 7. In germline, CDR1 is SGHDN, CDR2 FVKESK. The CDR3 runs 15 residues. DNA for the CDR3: TGTGCCAGCAGCCACCGGGGGGGCCTCGGCGGGGAGCTGTTTTTT. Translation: CASSHRGGLGGELFF.

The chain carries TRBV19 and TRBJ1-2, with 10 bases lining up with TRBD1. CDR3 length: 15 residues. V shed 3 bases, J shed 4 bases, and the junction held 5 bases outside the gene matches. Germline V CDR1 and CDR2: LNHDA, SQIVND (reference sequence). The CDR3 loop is CASSIGQGGSYGYTF. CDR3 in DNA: TGTGCCAGTAGTATTGGACAGGGGGGCTCCTATGGCTACACCTTC.

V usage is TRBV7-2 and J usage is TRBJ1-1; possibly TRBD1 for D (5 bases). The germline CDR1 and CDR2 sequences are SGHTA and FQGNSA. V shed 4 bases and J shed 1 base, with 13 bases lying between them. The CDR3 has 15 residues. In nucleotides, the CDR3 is TGTGCCAGCAGCTGGAAACCCGGGGGGAACACTGAAGCTTTCTTT. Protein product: CASSWKPGGNTEAFF.

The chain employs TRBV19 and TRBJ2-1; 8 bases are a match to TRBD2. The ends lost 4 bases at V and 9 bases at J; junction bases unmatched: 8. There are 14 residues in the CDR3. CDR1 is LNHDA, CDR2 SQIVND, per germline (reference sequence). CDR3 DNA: TGTGCCAGTAGTAGCGGGACTAGTGCAGTTGAGCAGTTCTTC. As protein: CASSSGTSAVEQFF. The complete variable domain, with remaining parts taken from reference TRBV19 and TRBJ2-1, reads DGGITQSPKYLFRKEGQNVTLSCEQNLNHDAMYWYRQDPGQGLRLIYYSQIVNDFQKGDIAEGYSVSREKKESFPLTVTSAQKNPTAFYLCASSSGTSAVEQFFGPGTRLTVL.

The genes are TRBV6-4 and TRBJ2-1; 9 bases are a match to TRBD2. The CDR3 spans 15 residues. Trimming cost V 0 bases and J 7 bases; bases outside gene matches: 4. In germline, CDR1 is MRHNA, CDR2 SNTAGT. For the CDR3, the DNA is TGTGCCAGCAGTGACTCTGGCGGGGGGGTTAATGAGCAGTTCTTC. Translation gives CASSDSGGGVNEQFF.

This CDR3 reads CASSPGDRLLTEAFF. As DNA, the CDR3 is TGTGCCAGCTCACCAGGGGACAGGCTTTTAACTGAAGCTTTCTTT. The genes are TRBV18 and TRBJ1-1, with 8 bases identical to TRBD1. The CDR3 is 15 amino acids. V was pared by 2 bases and J by 5 bases, with 7 bases of the junction left unmatched. Germline V gives CDR1 KGHSH, CDR2 LQKENI.

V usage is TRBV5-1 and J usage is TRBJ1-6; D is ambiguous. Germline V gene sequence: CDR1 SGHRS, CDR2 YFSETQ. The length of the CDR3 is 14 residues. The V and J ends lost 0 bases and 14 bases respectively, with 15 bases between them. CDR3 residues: CASSLASDPGTLHF. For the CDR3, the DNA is TGCGCCAGCAGCTTGGCCTCGGACCCGGGGACCCTCCACTTT. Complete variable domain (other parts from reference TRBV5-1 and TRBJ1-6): KAGVTQTPRYLIKTRGQQVTLSCSPISGHRSVSWYQQTPGQGLQFLFEYFSETQRNKGNFPGRFSGRQFSNSRSEMNVSTLELGDSALYLCASSLASDPGTLHFGNGTRLTVT.

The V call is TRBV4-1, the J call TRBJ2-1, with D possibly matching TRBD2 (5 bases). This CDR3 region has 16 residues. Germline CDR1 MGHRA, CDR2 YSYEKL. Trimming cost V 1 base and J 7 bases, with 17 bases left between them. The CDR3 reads CASSQGARAVVNEQFF. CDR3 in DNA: TGCGCCAGCAGCCAAGGGGCCAGAGCGGTTGTAAATGAGCAGTTCTTC.

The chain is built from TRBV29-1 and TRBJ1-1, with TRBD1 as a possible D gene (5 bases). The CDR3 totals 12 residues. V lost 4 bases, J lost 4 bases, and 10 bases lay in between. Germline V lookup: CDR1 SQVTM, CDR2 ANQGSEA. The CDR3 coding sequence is TGCAGCGTTGGGCAGGGAGGCACTGAAGCTTTCTTT. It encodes CSVGQGGTEAFF.

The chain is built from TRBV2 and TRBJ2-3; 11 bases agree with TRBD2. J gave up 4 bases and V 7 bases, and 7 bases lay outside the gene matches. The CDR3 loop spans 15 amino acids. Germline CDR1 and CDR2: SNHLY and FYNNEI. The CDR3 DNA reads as TGTGCCAGCACCCCTACTAGCGGGGGATCAGATACGCAGTATTTT. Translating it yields CASTPTSGGSDTQYF.

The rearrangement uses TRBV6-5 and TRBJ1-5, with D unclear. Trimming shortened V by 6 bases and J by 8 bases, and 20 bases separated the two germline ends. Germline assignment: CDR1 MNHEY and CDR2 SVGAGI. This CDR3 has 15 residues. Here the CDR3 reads CASRPPTLGVEPQHF. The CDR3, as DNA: TGTGCCAGCAGGCCACCGACGCTAGGCGTTGAGCCCCAGCATTTT.

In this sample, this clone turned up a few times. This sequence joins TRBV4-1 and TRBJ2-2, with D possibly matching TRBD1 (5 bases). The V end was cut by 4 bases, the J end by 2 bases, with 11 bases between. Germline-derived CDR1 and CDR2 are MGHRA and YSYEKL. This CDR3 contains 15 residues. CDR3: CASSLGPKNTGELFF. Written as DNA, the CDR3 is TGCGCCAGCAGCCTGGGGCCAAAAAACACCGGGGAGCTGTTTTTT.

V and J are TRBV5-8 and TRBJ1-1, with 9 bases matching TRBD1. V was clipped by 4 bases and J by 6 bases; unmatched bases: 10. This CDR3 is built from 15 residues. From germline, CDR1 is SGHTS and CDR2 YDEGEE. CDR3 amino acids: CASSLDGTGLSEAFF. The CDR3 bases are TGTGCCAGCAGCCTGGACGGGACAGGGCTTTCTGAAGCTTTCTTT.

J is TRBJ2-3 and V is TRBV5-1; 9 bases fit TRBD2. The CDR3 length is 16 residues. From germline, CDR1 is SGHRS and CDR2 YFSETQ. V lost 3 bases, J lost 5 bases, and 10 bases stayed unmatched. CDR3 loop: CASSSVAGGLGDTQYF. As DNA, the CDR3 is TGCGCCAGCAGCTCCGTGGCGGGGGGGCTAGGAGATACGCAGTATTTT.

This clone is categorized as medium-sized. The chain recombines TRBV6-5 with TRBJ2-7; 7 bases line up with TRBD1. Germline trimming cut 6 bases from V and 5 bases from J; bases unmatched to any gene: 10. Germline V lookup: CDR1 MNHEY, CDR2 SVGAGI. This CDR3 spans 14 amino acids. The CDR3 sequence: CASSPTGRVHEQYF. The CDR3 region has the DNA TGTGCCAGCAGCCCGACAGGGAGAGTCCACGAGCAGTACTTC.